This T cell receptor beta chain is drawn from a study of blood T cell repertoires in COVID-19. Study at large: Samples representing acute and convalescent COVID-19 were sourced from the United States, Italy and Spain. Sample material is recorded as cDNA or gDNA derived from T cells, B-cell-depleted T cells, or PBMCs.

Authors' processing steps: Estimates of nucleated cell counts were drawn from the amplification of reference gene primers. Repertoires were generated with immunoSEQ multiplex PCR, while TCRdb's copy carries only in-frame clones and drops some. The DNA was the basis for D and trimming; V, J and clone size are from that table. The sample has about 220,000 clones, around 80% seen once. V lost 2 bases and J lost 6, with 33 bases in between. CDR3 length: 21 residues. The TCR sequence derives from a middle-aged man with active or convalescent COVID-19. This sequence joins TRBV23-1 and TRBJ2-3, with a possible D match to TRBD1 (5 bases). TRBV23-1 has ORF status, its function being uncertain. The sequenced sample was peripheral blood. CDR3: CASSQREIGDHRRGMIDTQYF. The CDR3 DNA follows: TGCGCCAGCAGTCAAAGAGAGATAGGGGATCATAGAAGGGGTATGATTGATACGCAGTATTTT.